A selection of T cell receptor beta chains follows, all from one sample in a study of identical twins. Via MiXCR, TCRdb re-called the 5' RACE reads, giving one row per CDR3 protein. The top ten clones hold around 1.6% of a sample with hundreds of thousands of distinct CDR3 sequences, about 12% of them seen once. This sample was also put to use in a study of yellow fever vaccine responses in identical twins.

The sample comprised PBMCs. These receptors originate from a woman aged 18-35 years in good health. Each CDR3 is given with its conserved first and last residue. The D gene is left open where the match is weak. Clone size is shown for a subset of rows, as once, few, many or a class of expanded clone.

size: few; D: TRBD2; V: TRBV12-3/TRBV12-4; J: TRBJ2-1; CDR3: CASSSTSGSIDEQFF; DNA: TGTGCCAGCAGTTCAACTAGCGGGAGCATCGATGAGCAGTTCTTC
size: many; D: TRBD2; V: TRBV11-2; J: TRBJ2-5; CDR3: CASSFQRGAQETQYF; DNA: TGTGCCAGCAGCTTCCAGCGGGGGGCCCAAGAGACCCAGTACTTC
size: many; D: -; V: TRBV12-3/TRBV12-4; J: TRBJ2-1; CDR3: CASRSLGLAYEQFF; DNA: TGTGCCAGCAGATCTCTGGGGCTAGCTTACGAGCAGTTCTTC
size: few; D: -; V: TRBV5-1; J: TRBJ2-1; CDR3: CASSLRGGGGSYNEQFF; DNA: TGCGCCAGCAGCTTGAGAGGGGGCGGGGGCTCCTACAATGAGCAGTTCTTC
size: -; D: TRBD2; V: TRBV4-1; J: TRBJ2-3; CDR3: CASSRWTSADTQYF; DNA: TGTGCCAGCAGCCGGTGGACTAGTGCAGATACGCAGTATTTT
size: few; D: -; V: TRBV11-2; J: TRBJ1-2; CDR3: CASSPIQGGNYGYTF; DNA: TGTGCCAGCAGTCCCATACAGGGAGGGAATTATGGCTACACCTTC
size: many; D: TRBD2; V: TRBV7-6; J: TRBJ2-2; CDR3: CASRKLAFGTGELFF; DNA: TGTGCCAGCAGGAAACTAGCGTTCGGTACCGGGGAGCTGTTTTTT
size: few; D: TRBD2; V: TRBV5-1; J: TRBJ2-5; CDR3: CASSPPGTSLSETQYF; DNA: TGCGCCAGCAGTCCACCGGGGACTAGTTTGTCAGAGACCCAGTACTTC
size: -; D: TRBD2; V: TRBV12-3/TRBV12-4; J: TRBJ2-3; CDR3: CASSPGLAVYTDTQYF; DNA: TGTGCCAGCAGTCCGGGACTAGCGGTATACACAGATACGCAGTATTTT
size: once; D: -; V: TRBV15; J: TRBJ1-1; CDR3: CATSKSPDSGTEAFF; DNA: TGTGCCACCAGCAAATCGCCTGACTCGGGCACTGAAGCTTTCTTT
size: -; D: -; V: TRBV27; J: TRBJ2-5; CDR3: CASRGSTLGTQYF; DNA: TGTGCCAGCCGGGGTTCCACGTTGGGGACCCAGTACTTC
size: once; D: TRBD1; V: TRBV11-2; J: TRBJ1-1; CDR3: CASSGGTGWTEAFF; DNA: TGTGCCAGCAGCGGAGGGACAGGGTGGACTGAAGCTTTCTTT
size: few; D: TRBD1; V: TRBV5-6; J: TRBJ2-2; CDR3: CASSLVGGDGELFF; DNA: TGTGCCAGCAGCCTAGTAGGGGGCGACGGGGAGCTGTTTTTT
size: -; D: TRBD2; V: TRBV19; J: TRBJ2-6; CDR3: CASSWNSGNGANVLTF; DNA: TGTGCCAGTAGTTGGAATAGCGGGAATGGGGCCAACGTCCTGACTTTC
size: few; D: TRBD1; V: TRBV12-5; J: TRBJ2-5; CDR3: CASVLRGQTQETQYF; DNA: TGTGCTAGTGTTCTACGGGGACAGACACAAGAGACCCAGTACTTC
size: -; D: TRBD2; V: TRBV12-5; J: TRBJ2-3; CDR3: CASGLPTSGSRTDTQYF; DNA: TGTGCTAGTGGTTTGCCTACTAGCGGGAGTAGGACAGATACGCAGTATTTT
size: -; D: TRBD2; V: TRBV5-8; J: TRBJ2-4; CDR3: CASSSGDYHVQYF; DNA: TGTGCCAGCAGCTCCGGGGACTACCACGTTCAGTACTTC
size: many; D: -; V: TRBV10-3; J: TRBJ1-2; CDR3: CAISEPFRDGYTF; DNA: TGTGCCATCAGTGAGCCATTCAGGGATGGCTACACCTTC
size: few; D: TRBD2; V: TRBV4-1; J: TRBJ2-7; CDR3: CASSQGEGPNEQYF; DNA: TGCGCCAGCAGCCAGGGGGAGGGCCCCAACGAGCAGTACTTC
size: few; D: TRBD2; V: TRBV11-3; J: TRBJ2-2; CDR3: CASSLSWREEHTGELFF; DNA: TGTGCCAGCAGCTTAAGTTGGCGGGAGGAGCACACCGGGGAGCTGTTTTTT
size: few; D: -; V: TRBV12-3/TRBV12-4; J: TRBJ1-5; CDR3: CASSPVGPSNQPQHF; DNA: TGTGCCAGCAGTCCGGTGGGACCTAGCAATCAGCCCCAGCATTTT
size: -; D: TRBD2; V: TRBV5-1; J: TRBJ2-3; CDR3: CASSTGPGGTTDTQYF; DNA: TGCGCCAGCAGCACCGGACCGGGAGGGACTACAGATACGCAGTATTTT
size: few; D: -; V: TRBV28; J: TRBJ2-7; CDR3: CASSLPRYEQYF; DNA: TGTGCCAGCAGTTTACCACGCTACGAGCAGTACTTC
size: -; D: TRBD1; V: TRBV28; J: TRBJ2-1; CDR3: CASTGVSGGGFGYNEQFF; DNA: TGTGCCAGCACCGGAGTTTCAGGGGGCGGATTTGGGTACAATGAGCAGTTCTTC
size: -; D: TRBD1; V: TRBV19; J: TRBJ1-5; CDR3: CASSSNRGYSNQPQHF; DNA: TGTGCCAGTAGTTCCAACAGGGGATATAGCAATCAGCCCCAGCATTTT
size: -; D: -; V: TRBV6-5; J: TRBJ2-1; CDR3: CASSYTYRVEIKQFF; DNA: TGTGCCAGCAGTTACACCTACCGAGTGGAGATCAAGCAGTTCTTC
size: few; D: TRBD2; V: TRBV11-1; J: TRBJ2-6; CDR3: CASSLLTSGGPSGANVLTF; DNA: TGTGCCAGCAGCTTATTGACTAGCGGGGGACCGTCTGGGGCCAACGTCCTGACTTTC
size: -; D: TRBD1; V: TRBV5-6; J: TRBJ1-2; CDR3: CASSQGGPNYGYTF; DNA: TGTGCCAGCAGCCAGGGGGGGCCTAACTATGGCTACACCTTC
size: many; D: -; V: TRBV28; J: TRBJ1-2; CDR3: CASSGGGANYGYTF; DNA: TGTGCCAGCTCGGGCGGCGGGGCTAACTATGGCTACACCTTC
size: -; D: -; V: TRBV20-1; J: TRBJ2-7; CDR3: CSARGDGGDEQYF; DNA: TGCAGTGCTAGAGGGGACGGCGGCGACGAGCAGTACTTC
size: -; D: -; V: TRBV3-1; J: TRBJ2-2; CDR3: CASSQALIAATGELFF; DNA: TGTGCCAGCAGCCAAGCTTTGATAGCGGCAACCGGGGAGCTGTTTTTT
size: -; D: -; V: TRBV28; J: TRBJ2-3; CDR3: CASSPNSGKQPQDTQYF; DNA: TGTGCCAGCAGTCCAAACTCGGGAAAACAACCACAAGATACGCAGTATTTT
size: few; D: TRBD1; V: TRBV6-2/TRBV6-3; J: TRBJ1-5; CDR3: CASSYSITAGGASHNQPQHF; DNA: TGTGCCAGCAGTTACTCGATAACTGCAGGGGGAGCGTCGCACAATCAGCCCCAGCATTTT
size: many; D: -; V: TRBV5-1; J: TRBJ2-2; CDR3: CASSGGSGTSSGELFF; DNA: TGCGCCAGCAGCGGCGGAAGCGGAACATCCTCCGGGGAGCTGTTTTTT
size: -; D: -; V: TRBV5-1; J: TRBJ2-2; CDR3: CASSLSRATGELFF; DNA: TGCGCCAGCAGCTTGAGCAGGGCCACCGGGGAGCTGTTTTTT
size: few; D: -; V: TRBV6-2/TRBV6-3; J: TRBJ1-1; CDR3: CASKTYHGAFF; DNA: TGTGCCAGCAAAACGTACCATGGAGCTTTCTTT
size: many; D: -; V: TRBV4-1; J: TRBJ1-4; CDR3: CASSQDFPGFDEKLFF; DNA: TGCGCCAGCAGCCAAGATTTTCCAGGATTTGATGAAAAACTGTTTTTT
size: few; D: TRBD2; V: TRBV15; J: TRBJ2-1; CDR3: CATSRELFTAGRAEGEQFF; DNA: TGTGCCACCAGCAGAGAGTTATTTACAGCCGGGAGGGCCGAAGGGGAGCAGTTCTTC
size: -; D: -; V: TRBV15; J: TRBJ2-3; CDR3: CATSRDGTQYF; DNA: TGTGCCACCAGCAGAGACGGTACGCAGTATTTT
size: -; D: -; V: TRBV20-1; J: TRBJ2-1; CDR3: CSVASRYNEQFF; DNA: TGCAGTGTGGCTAGCCGGTACAATGAGCAGTTCTTC
size: once; D: -; V: TRBV10-3; J: TRBJ2-1; CDR3: CAIRPGSYNQQFF; DNA: TGTGCCATCAGACCCGGGAGTTACAATCAGCAGTTCTTC